One and the same sample provided the 13 T cell receptor beta chains below, sequenced in a study of T-cell reconstitution after alpha-beta-depleted transplantation in children. As it was prepared, the TCRbeta library received unique molecular identifiers. TCRdb itself ran the PCR reads through MiXCR, one entry per CDR3 protein. This sample carries hundreds of thousands of distinct CDR3 sequences, 15% to 20% of them seen once, and the ten largest clones take over 25%. Specimen: PBMCs, mostly from graft donor cells, collected 360 days after TCRalphabeta/CD19-depleted stem cell transplant. The receptors shown here come from a boy younger than two who had a stem cell transplant for Wiskott-Aldrich syndrome, so the T cells may come from the graft donor.

The chain joins TRBV5-1 to TRBJ2-7, with D perhaps given as TRBD1 or TRBD2 (5 bases each). Trimming stripped 1 base from V and 4 bases from J, with 15 bases between. The CDR3 has 15 residues. Germline V gene data show CDR1 as SGHRS and CDR2 as YFSETQ. DNA for the CDR3: TGCGCCAGCAGCTTGCCCAGAGGGGATGGGTACGAGCAGTACTTC. Translation: CASSLPRGDGYEQYF.

This clonotype was counted only a few times. At one of its ends the junction is not consistent with the germline gene, which may arise from a read error. V usage is TRBV6-2 or TRBV6-3 and J usage is TRBJ2-6, with a tentative D call TRBD1 (5 bases). Germline V gene lookup returns CDR1 MNHEY and CDR2 SVGEGT. The CDR3 runs to 21 residues. The DNA of the CDR3 is TGTGCCAGCAGTTACATGCCTGATCTCGTTTATACCAACTCTGGGGCCAACGTCCTGACCTTC. Encoded protein: CASSYMPDLVYTNSGANVLTF.

The chain recombines TRBV5-5 with TRBJ2-1; no clear D. CDR1 and CDR2 from the germline V gene are SGHKS and YYEKEE (reference sequence). The length of the CDR3 is 17 residues. Trimming removed 0 bases at V and 4 bases at J, with 17 bases between. The CDR3 sequence is CASSLATGPQPYNEQFF. The CDR3 DNA reads TGTGCCAGCAGCTTGGCCACCGGGCCCCAGCCTTACAATGAGCAGTTCTTC.

This clonotype was detected only a few times. The CDR3 spells CASSLWGTGLTGELFF. In nucleotides, the CDR3 is TGCGCCAGCAGCTTGTGGGGGACAGGGCTCACCGGGGAGCTGTTTTTT. This chain joins TRBV5-1 and TRBJ2-2, with 9 positions matching TRBD1. The CDR3 extends over 16 amino acids. V lost 1 base to trimming and J lost 4 bases; unmatched junction nucleotides: 5. Germline-derived CDR1 and CDR2 are SGHRS and YFSETQ.

V usage is TRBV5-1 and J usage is TRBJ2-1; D may be TRBD2 (6 bases). The CDR3 runs to 18 residues. V dropped 4 bases and J dropped 4 bases, with 24 bases sitting between them. Germline V gene lookup returns CDR1 SGHRS and CDR2 YFSETQ. The CDR3, as DNA: TGCGCCAGCAGCGGGGGGAGCGTGGCATTAGCGCGGTACAATGAGCAGTTCTTC. It encodes CASSGGSVALARYNEQFF.

This clonotype was observed a few times. V and J are TRBV2 and TRBJ2-3; D is undetermined. The CDR3 has 17 amino acids. The germline gives CDR1 SNHLY, CDR2 FYNNEI. Trimming pared 0 bases from V and 0 bases from J, leaving 13 bases between. CDR3 DNA sequence: TGTGCCAGCAGTGAAGCGCTGTGGTTTACTAGCACAGATACGCAGTATTTT. Amino acids: CASSEALWFTSTDTQYF.

This chain uses TRBV12-3 or TRBV12-4 with TRBJ2-2; 7 nucleotides agree with TRBD1. This CDR3 is built from 15 residues. Trimming took 6 bases from V and 0 from J; bases not matched to a gene: 4. The CDR3 loop is CASRKGQTNTGELFF. CDR3 nucleotides: TGTGCCAGCAGAAAGGGACAGACGAACACCGGGGAGCTGTTTTTT.

A few counts support this clonotype. The chain employs TRBV24-1 and TRBJ2-3; tentatively, D is TRBD2 (6 bases). The CDR3 runs to 13 residues. Germline CDR1 is KGHDR and CDR2 is SFDVKD. Trimming removed 9 bases at V and 5 bases at J, with 14 bases between. The DNA of the CDR3 is TGTGCCACCTCATGGAGGGATAGAGATACGCAGTATTTT. As protein: CATSWRDRDTQYF.

This clonotype came up once. V gene TRBV5-1 combines with J gene TRBJ2-6; 8 nucleotides line up with TRBD1. The germline gives CDR1 SGHRS, CDR2 YFSETQ. The CDR3 extends over 19 amino acids. After removal of 1 base from V and 0 bases from J, the junction contained 9 bases not matched to a gene. This CDR3 reads CASSLLGGQATSGANVLTF. The DNA of the CDR3 is TGCGCCAGCAGCTTGTTGGGGGGACAGGCGACCTCTGGGGCCAACGTCCTGACTTTC.

CDR3 in amino acids: CASSLSPEADTQYF. The CDR3 nucleotides read TGTGCCAGCAGCCTGTCCCCAGAGGCAGATACGCAGTATTTT. The rearrangement joins TRBV5-4 to TRBJ2-3; unclear D gene. CDR3 length: 14 residues. CDR1 and CDR2 from the germline V gene are SGHNT and YYREEE (reference sequence). V lost 4 bases, J lost 4 bases, and 13 bases lay in between.

This clonotype was counted between two and nine times. The chain is built from TRBV5-1 and TRBJ2-7; 8 bases map to TRBD2. The V gene end was trimmed by 5 bases and the J gene end by 2 bases; junction bases not matched to a gene: 9. Looked up from germline, CDR1 is SGHRS and CDR2 is YFSETQ. This CDR3 is 15 amino acids long. Written as DNA, the CDR3 is TGCGCCAGCAGACTAGCGGCAGTTCCAGCCTACGAGCAGTACTTC. Its protein product is CASRLAAVPAYEQYF. Filled out from reference TRBV5-1 and TRBJ2-7, the complete variable domain reads KAGVTQTPRYLIKTRGQQVTLSCSPISGHRSVSWYQQTPGQGLQFLFEYFSETQRNKGNFPGRFSGRQFSNSRSEMNVSTLELGDSALYLCASRLAAVPAYEQYFGPGTRLTVT.

The V call is TRBV2, the J call TRBJ2-2; D may be TRBD2 (5 bases). V gave up 6 bases and J gave up 0 bases, with 14 bases separating them. Germline CDR1 reads SNHLY; CDR2 reads FYNNEI. The CDR3 runs to 16 residues. This chain's CDR3 is CASSRRRPSNTGELFF. The CDR3 bases are TGTGCCAGCAGCCGCAGGAGGCCCTCGAACACCGGGGAGCTGTTTTTT.

This clonotype occurred a few times. The gene calls are TRBV12-3 or TRBV12-4 and TRBJ2-1, with a possible D match to TRBD1 (5 bases). V lost 7 bases to trimming and J lost 1 base, with 11 bases between them. The CDR3 runs 14 residues. In nucleotides, the CDR3 is TGTGCCAGCACCTGGGGCGCTTCCTACAATGAGCAGTTCTTC. Translated, it gives CASTWGASYNEQFF.